This T cell receptor beta chain is drawn from a study of human T cells and chemical hapten exposure listed by TCRdb under 2021. Context from the whole study: For sensitization, 2% DPC in acetone was applied to a roughly 2 cm by roughly 2 cm area of upper inner arm skin. Libraries were pooled for sequencing, and per-sample TCR yields varied mainly because of small differences in library volumes within the pool. Throughout the study period of 20 to 25 weeks, patients also received therapeutic DPC doses to the scalp every week. The patient cohort, mostly female, included alopecia areata with under or over 50% scalp involvement, alopecia totalis and alopecia universalis. Blood samples were taken from patients before sensitization (week 0) and then at 2, 6 and about 24 weeks after DPC sensitization. In alopecia patients, the study followed how the peripheral blood TCR repertoire changed in vivo over primary and secondary sensitization to diphenylcyclopropenone (DPC), a hapten. Patch tests used Finn chambers with 0.01% DPC on the upper back, scored after 6 days by International Contact Dermatitis Research Group standards. Roughly 30 alopecia patients provided blood for TCR sequencing at one to four time points (pre-sensitization, 2, 6 and 24 weeks).

CDR1 and CDR2 are read off the germline V gene as SGDLS and YYNGEE. The CDR3 starts with the cysteine, ends with the phenylalanine, and has 15 residues. The retained sequence is limited to the CDR3, 45 bases, with the frame set at the first base. Cut back by 4 bases and 4 bases, the V and J ends lie 15 bases apart. Broader findings and caveats from the paper: The number of PT1 expanded TCRs positively correlated with patch test score, significant at thresholds 8, 16 and 32 but not 4. All patients had alopecia, a presumed autoimmune disease, so their immune response might differ from that of healthy individuals. Repeated subsampling changed both the strength of the expansion versus patch-test correlation and the threshold at which the correlation became significant. No change with DPC sensitization was found in the number of TCRs above 1 in 1000 frequency, and no evidence of global repertoire structure alterations was found. Significantly more large CDR3 similarity clusters were formed by expanded TCRs than by pre-sensitization or healthy control sets, consistent with antigen-driven responses.

The time point label here, explained by the study, means: patch test 1, 2 weeks after DPC sensitization. Reading the label with the study, this specimen's treatment or condition is: therapeutic diphenylcyclopropenone sensitization with weekly scalp DPC. At each patch-test visit, blood was drawn before the patch test was applied. To be eligible, patients had to be aged 18 to 70, diagnosed with alopecia and judged suitable for DPC therapy, while pregnant patients were excluded. Total RNA was extracted from unfractionated whole blood that had been collected in Tempus Blood RNA tubes. Receptor libraries were prepared by RACE. TCRdb shows the sequencer as NextSeq 500. During library preparation, unique molecular identifiers were attached to individual cDNA molecules so that TCRs could be counted quantitatively and reproducibly. From each blood RNA sample, both TCR alpha and TCR beta chains were sequenced. Per the source publication's procedure: Samples had a median of roughly 99,000 TCRs, with a range from roughly 23,224 to 750,000. The Decombinator software suite was used to annotate the V, J and CDR3 of the TCR reads. For the PS versus PT1 abundance plots, all samples were subsampled to the same number of TCRs (28,000). TCRs were defined as expanded if absent before sensitization and observed at least eight times at the 2-week time point. The raw public reads went through TCRdb reprocessing: fastp at Q25, MiXCR clone calling, in-frame beta chains kept. Each entry is one CDR3 protein sequence, shown with its most common DNA and genes. What appears here as the V and J calls and clone size reflects TCRdb's work, not the paper's. Here the sample has 180,000 or so distinct CDR3 sequences; about 14% occur a single time. The leading ten clones occupy 1.7% of the sample.

As regards this clonotype: Its antigen target is currently unknown. No per-base quality is available; no much larger clone lies one base away.

The sequence derives from a woman aged 30 to 39 with alopecia areata. Some clones in this sample may be carry-over from other donors' samples. The rearranged segments are TRBV9 and TRBJ2-1, with the D gene too uncertain to name. The source material was whole blood, sampled in connection with sensitization to the hapten diphenylcyclopropenone (DPC). The nucleotide sequence is TGTGCCAGCAGCCCCCGTATTGGGCAGTACAATGAGCAGTTCTTC. Translated, this gives CASSPRIGQYNEQFF.